The 18 T cell receptor beta chains presented below share a single source sample, sequenced in a study of PD-L1 blockade in urothelial cancer. Sequenced by immunoSEQ multiplex PCR; TCRdb stores in-frame clones only, minus some. The sample consists of 40,000 to 60,000 clones, more than 80% of them appearing once. As for time point: peripheral blood 6 weeks after treatment start. The sample consisted of PBMCs, taken around atezolizumab (anti-PD-L1) treatment. These receptors were taken from a man aged 70 or older with urothelial cancer.

The chain combines TRBV30 with TRBJ2-1; 8 nucleotides line up with TRBD2. The CDR3 has 13 residues. The J segment lost 6 bases and the V segment lost 5 bases, leaving 6 bases of the junction unmatched. Germline CDR1 reads GTSNPN; CDR2 reads SVGIG (reference sequence). CDR3 nucleotides: TGTGCCTGGGAGCGGGAGTGGGGCAATGAGCAGTTCTTC. Encoded protein: CAWEREWGNEQFF.

This chain uses TRBV30 with TRBJ2-3, with 7 bases fitting TRBD2. The CDR3 runs 15 residues. The ends lost 3 bases at V and 4 bases at J; junction bases unmatched: 10. From germline, CDR1 is GTSNPN and CDR2 SVGIG (reference sequence). In DNA form, the CDR3 reads TGTGCCTGGAGGGTGGTGGGGAGGGTACCAGATACGCAGTATTTT. Protein: CAWRVVGRVPDTQYF.

For this clone: Other DNA sequences in the sample encode the same CDR3. This chain links TRBV7-8 with TRBJ1-2, with D maybe TRBD1 (5 bases). The germline V gene encodes CDR1 SGHVS and CDR2 FQNEAQ. The CDR3 covers 14 residues. Trimming removed 6 bases at V and 4 bases at J, with 15 bases between. This CDR3 is CASSLDSDAYGYTF. CDR3 DNA: TGTGCCAGCAGTCTTGACAGCGATGCCTATGGCTACACCTTC.

The chain is built from TRBV27 and TRBJ2-7, with 12 bases lining up with TRBD2. Germline CDR1 and CDR2: MNHEY and SMNVEV (reference sequence). With V trimmed by 4 bases and J by 8 bases, 9 bases remained unmatched. This CDR3 is 15 amino acids long. CDR3 coding DNA: TGTGCCAGCAGTTCCCGGACTAGCGGGGCCTCCAAGCAGTACTTC. It translates to CASSSRTSGASKQYF.

The genes are TRBV23-1 and TRBJ2-1, with D perhaps TRBD2 (6 bases). TRBV23-1 is an ORF, with its function uncertain. CDR3 length: 15 residues. The V end was cut by 8 bases, the J end by 8 bases, with 22 bases between. The CDR3 spells CASGREWGTWDEQFF. The CDR3, as DNA: TGCGCCAGCGGCCGGGAGTGGGGGACCTGGGATGAGCAGTTCTTC.

The chain couples TRBV5-1 to TRBJ2-1; D possibly corresponds to TRBD2 (5 bases). This CDR3 has 16 residues. Trimming took 3 bases from V and 0 from J, leaving 13 bases between them. In germline, CDR1 is SGHRS, CDR2 YFSETQ. DNA for the CDR3: TGCGCCAGCAGCTCTATAGTTGGGAGCTCCTACAATGAGCAGTTCTTC. Protein: CASSSIVGSSYNEQFF.

The chain employs TRBV9 and TRBJ2-1, with 14 bases matching TRBD2. This CDR3 has 16 residues. Germline loops: CDR1 SGDLS, CDR2 YYNGEE. The V segment lost 3 bases and the J segment 1 base; nucleotides outside the gene matches: 0. The CDR3 region has the DNA TGTGCCAGCAGCGGACTAGCGGGAGGGTCCTACAATGAGCAGTTCTTC. It yields the protein CASSGLAGGSYNEQFF. The full variable domain, its missing parts supplied by reference TRBV9 and TRBJ2-1, is DSGVTQTPKHLITATGQRVTLRCSPRSGDLSVYWYQQSLDQGLQFLIQYYNGEERAKGNILERFSAQQFPDLHSELNLSSLELGDSALYFCASSGLAGGSYNEQFFGPGTRLTVL.

This clone has only one observation. This rearrangement joins TRBV5-6 to TRBJ2-2; possibly TRBD1 for D (6 bases). The CDR3 has 16 amino acids. Germline CDR1 and CDR2: SGHDT and YYEEEE. Trimming cost V 2 bases and J 1 base, with 12 bases left between them. The chain's CDR3 is CASSFSGTMNTGELFF. The CDR3 DNA reads as TGTGCCAGCAGCTTCTCCGGGACAATGAACACCGGGGAGCTGTTTTTT. Supplemented by reference TRBV5-6 and TRBJ2-2, the full variable domain reads DAGVTQSPTHLIKTRGQQVTLRCSPKSGHDTVSWYQQALGQGPQFIFQYYEEEERQRGNFPDRFSGHQFPNYSSELNVNALLLGDSALYLCASSFSGTMNTGELFFGEGSRLTVL.

This chain links TRBV7-3 with TRBJ2-1; 8 bases match TRBD2. The CDR3 is 15 amino acids. The V gene end was trimmed by 1 base and the J gene end by 8 bases; junction bases not matched to a gene: 7. In germline, CDR1 is SGHTA, CDR2 FQGTGA. The CDR3 sequence is CASSLRPAGGDEQFF. DNA of the CDR3: TGTGCCAGCAGCTTAAGGCCCGCGGGGGGCGATGAGCAGTTCTTC. Full variable domain (outside the CDR3, taken from reference TRBV7-3 and TRBJ2-1): GAGVSQTPSNKVTEKGKYVELRCDPISGHTALYWYRQSLGQGPEFLIYFQGTGAADDSGLPNDRFFAVRPEGSVSTLKIQRTERGDSAVYLCASSLRPAGGDEQFFGPGTRLTVL.

The J gene is TRBJ2-1, the V gene TRBV19, with 9 bases lining up with TRBD1. The CDR3 sequence is 18 residues long. With 2 bases clipped from V and 4 bases from J, the junction kept 12 bases outside the gene matches. Germline lookup yields CDR1 LNHDA and CDR2 SQIVND (reference sequence). The CDR3 sequence is CASSIPPGQGRFYNEQFF. DNA for the CDR3: TGTGCCAGTAGTATACCCCCAGGACAGGGGAGGTTTTACAATGAGCAGTTCTTC. The full variable domain, with the rest looked up from reference TRBV19 and TRBJ2-1, is DGGITQSPKYLFRKEGQNVTLSCEQNLNHDAMYWYRQDPGQGLRLIYYSQIVNDFQKGDIAEGYSVSREKKESFPLTVTSAQKNPTAFYLCASSIPPGQGRFYNEQFFGPGTRLTVL.

The chain joins TRBV4-2 to TRBJ1-1, with a possible D match to TRBD1 (5 bases). The CDR3 runs to 15 residues. Germline CDR1 reads LGHNA; CDR2 reads YNFKEQ. Trimming left V 0 bases short and J 1 base short, with 9 bases between. The CDR3 sequence is CASSQDGGENTEAFF. DNA of the CDR3: TGTGCCAGCAGCCAAGACGGGGGGGAGAACACTGAAGCTTTCTTT.

The J gene is TRBJ2-1, the V gene TRBV11-3; D possibly corresponds to TRBD1 (7 bases). Germline V gene data show CDR1 as SGHNT and CDR2 as YENEEA. The V and J ends lost 5 bases and 4 bases respectively, with 15 bases between them. This CDR3 spans 15 amino acids. The CDR3 reads CASSLEGAQYNEQFF. Here the CDR3 DNA reads TGTGCCAGCAGCCTGGAGGGGGCGCAGTACAATGAGCAGTTCTTC.

The chain links TRBV27 to TRBJ2-5; possibly TRBD1 for D (6 bases). Trimming removed 2 bases at V and 2 bases at J, with 12 bases between. Germline V gene lookup returns CDR1 MNHEY and CDR2 SMNVEV (reference sequence). The CDR3 has 15 amino acids. The CDR3: CASSLRAGVQETQYF. The CDR3 DNA reads TGTGCCAGCAGTTTAAGGGCAGGGGTTCAAGAGACCCAGTACTTC.

This clone is deemed medium-sized. The rearrangement links TRBV7-8 to TRBJ2-7; 9 bases agree with TRBD2. The trim removed 4 bases at V and 3 bases at J, leaving 4 bases unmatched. Germline values: CDR1 SGHVS, CDR2 FQNEAQ. This CDR3 comprises 14 residues. The CDR3 DNA follows: TGTGCCAGCAGCTCCTTAGCGGGAGACTACGAGCAGTACTTC. It yields the protein CASSSLAGDYEQYF.

This clone has only one observation. The DNA of the CDR3 is TGTGCCAGCAGTTTAAGAGTTCTCGCCGACTACGAGCAGTACTTC. Translation: CASSLRVLADYEQYF. The chain carries TRBV28 and TRBJ2-7, with no clear D. V lost 2 bases and J 3 bases, leaving 14 bases between the germline ends. In germline, CDR1 is MDHEN, CDR2 SYDVKM. This CDR3 has 15 amino acids.

The genes are TRBV6-5 and TRBJ1-1; no reliable D call. In germline, CDR1 is MNHEY, CDR2 SVGAGI. Trimming pared 2 bases from V and 3 bases from J, leaving 7 bases between. The CDR3 has 13 amino acids. CDR3 sequence (DNA): TGTGCCAGCAGTTACCAGCGGCACACTGAAGCTTTCTTT. It codes for CASSYQRHTEAFF.

This sequence joins TRBV5-1 and TRBJ1-4; 7 nucleotides agree with TRBD1. The CDR3 sequence is 14 residues long. Germline V gives CDR1 SGHRS, CDR2 YFSETQ. V lost 2 bases, J lost 5 bases, and 3 bases stayed unmatched. The CDR3 nucleotides are TGCGCCAGCAGCTTAGGGGGCGAGAATGAAAAACTGTTTTTT. It yields the protein CASSLGGENEKLFF.

This chain links TRBV6-5 with TRBJ2-7, with TRBD1 as a possible D gene (6 bases). With 5 bases removed from V and 6 bases from J, the gap between germline ends came to 11 bases. The CDR3 extends over 12 amino acids. Germline CDR1 reads MNHEY; CDR2 reads SVGAGI. As DNA, the CDR3 is TGTGCCAGCAGTCGAACAGGGTTCGAGCAGTACTTC. Protein: CASSRTGFEQYF.